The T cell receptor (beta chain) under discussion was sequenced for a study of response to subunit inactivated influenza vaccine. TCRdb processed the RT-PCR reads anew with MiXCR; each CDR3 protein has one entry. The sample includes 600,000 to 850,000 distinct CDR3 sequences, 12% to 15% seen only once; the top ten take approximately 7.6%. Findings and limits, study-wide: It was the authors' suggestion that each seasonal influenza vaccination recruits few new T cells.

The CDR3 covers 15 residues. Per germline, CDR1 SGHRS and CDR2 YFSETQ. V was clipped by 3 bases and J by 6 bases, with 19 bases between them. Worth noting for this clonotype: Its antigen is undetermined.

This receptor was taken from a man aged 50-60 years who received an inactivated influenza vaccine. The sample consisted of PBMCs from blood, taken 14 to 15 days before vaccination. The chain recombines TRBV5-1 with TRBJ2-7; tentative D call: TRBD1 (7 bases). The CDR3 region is CASSSEGTVTREQYF. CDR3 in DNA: TGCGCCAGCAGCTCGGAGGGGACAGTGACACGCGAGCAGTACTTC.